This entry lists 32 T cell receptor beta chains sequenced from one sample in a study of T cells in Graves' hyperthyroidism and ophthalmopathy. RNA transcripts gave rise to amplified TCR beta CDR3 regions. The HTBI primer set was used in a first-round RT-PCR of the TCR CDR3. TCRdb independently ran MiXCR on the multiplex PCR reads; one entry per CDR3 protein. Of roughly 700,000 distinct CDR3 sequences listed, approximately 36% are singletons. Sequenced sample: blood. These receptors were obtained from a middle-aged woman with Graves' hyperthyroidism.

Concerning this clonotype itself: The junction departs from germline at one end; a sequencing error may be responsible. The V and J genes are TRBV7-9 and TRBJ1-2; tentative D call: TRBD1 (5 bases). There are 14 residues in the CDR3. Per the germline V gene, CDR1 is SEHNR and CDR2 is FQNEAQ (reference sequence). The CDR3, as DNA: TGTGCCAACAGCTTAACAGGTTCTAACTATGGCTACACCTTC. Amino acids: CANSLTGSNYGYTF. Drawing the rest from reference TRBV7-9 and TRBJ1-2, the complete variable domain is DTGVSQNPRHKITKRGQNVTFRCDPISEHNRLYWYRQTLGQGPEFLTYFQNEAQLEKSRLLSDRFSAERPKGSFSTLEIQRTEQGDSAMYLCANSLTGSNYGYTFGSGTRLTVV.

This clonotype was detected a few times. V is TRBV19 and J is TRBJ1-1; TRBD1 matches 8 bases. The V segment lost 2 bases and the J segment 7 bases; nucleotides outside the gene matches: 15. The CDR3 has 17 amino acids. The germline V gene has CDR1 LNHDA and CDR2 SQIVND (reference sequence). The CDR3: CASSITGTGWNVYEAFF. The CDR3 nucleotides are TGTGCCAGTAGTATAACGGGGACAGGTTGGAACGTATATGAAGCTTTCTTT.

This clonotype was seen repeatedly, ten times or more. The V call is TRBV2, the J call TRBJ1-5; TRBD1 is a possible D gene (6 bases). The CDR3 covers 14 residues. Germline loops: CDR1 SNHLY, CDR2 FYNNEI. Trimming stripped 4 bases from V and 7 bases from J, with 14 bases between. The CDR3 reads CASSAQQGSQPQHF. The CDR3, as DNA: TGTGCCAGCAGTGCCCAACAGGGATCCCAGCCCCAGCATTTT.

V usage is TRBV2 and J usage is TRBJ2-3; D gene ambiguous. V lost 3 bases and J lost 2, with 12 bases in between. This CDR3 is built from 15 residues. Germline CDR1 and CDR2: SNHLY and FYNNEI. The CDR3 DNA is TGTGCCAGCAGTGATCGGCATAGCCTCACAGATACGCAGTATTTT. As protein: CASSDRHSLTDTQYF.

This chain connects TRBV11-1 to TRBJ1-2; D ambiguous. Trimming took off 1 base at V and 12 bases at J, with 18 bases between the two ends. The germline V gene has CDR1 SGHAT and CDR2 FQDESV (reference sequence). This CDR3 spans 14 amino acids. The CDR3 DNA follows: TGTGCCAGCAGCTTAGTGGGCTCCCGCTCTGGAAACACCTTC. It is translated as CASSLVGSRSGNTF.

At least ten counts were recorded for this clonotype. This sequence joins TRBV7-9 and TRBJ2-5; 15 nucleotides agree with TRBD2. V gave up 5 bases and J gave up 5 bases; unmatched junction bases: 12. There are 18 residues in the CDR3. The germline V gene has CDR1 SEHNR and CDR2 FQNEAQ (reference sequence). CDR3 loop: CASSRPGLAGGDEETQYF. DNA of the CDR3: TGTGCCAGCAGCCGCCCCGGACTAGCGGGAGGGGATGAGGAGACCCAGTACTTC.

Ten or more counts support this clonotype. The chain has TRBV19 and TRBJ1-1; weak D call: TRBD1 (5 bases). The germline gives CDR1 LNHDA, CDR2 SQIVND (reference sequence). The germline V and J ends were trimmed by 5 bases and 1 base, with 14 bases remaining between them. CDR3 size: 15 residues. The CDR3 coding sequence is TGTGCCAGTAGTCCTACCGGGACGGGGAACACTGAAGCTTTCTTT. Translation: CASSPTGTGNTEAFF.

This clonotype was seen more than once but under ten times. The DNA of the CDR3 is TGTGCCAGCTCGCTCGGCTGGGAAGCTTTCTTT. Its protein product is CASSLGWEAFF. The rearrangement joins TRBV18 to TRBJ1-1; D remains unclear. Trimming took 6 bases from V and 8 from J, leaving 10 bases between them. Per germline, CDR1 KGHSH and CDR2 LQKENI. The CDR3 covers 11 residues.

This chain connects TRBV6-5 to TRBJ2-7; maybe TRBD2 (6 bases). This CDR3 comprises 15 residues. Between the trimmed V and J ends, which lost 0 bases and 2 bases, there was a span of 11 bases. CDR1 and CDR2 (germline): MNHEY, SVGAGI. CDR3 DNA sequence: TGTGCCAGCAGTTACTCGCGGGGTAGGCCCTACGAGCAGTACTTC. The encoded protein is CASSYSRGRPYEQYF.

This clonotype was found many times. V and J are TRBV29-1 and TRBJ1-4; unclear D gene. The CDR3 is made up of 12 amino acids. CDR1 is SQVTM, CDR2 ANQGSEA, per germline. V dropped 6 bases and J dropped 3 bases, with 8 bases sitting between them. This chain's CDR3 is CSVRRPNEKLFF. CDR3 bases: TGCAGCGTCCGGAGACCTAATGAAAAACTGTTTTTT.

V usage is TRBV10-3 and J usage is TRBJ2-2; 11 bases align to TRBD1. Per germline, CDR1 ENHRY and CDR2 SYGVKD. The ends lost 10 bases at V and 4 bases at J; junction bases unmatched: 14. This CDR3 is 17 amino acids long. For the CDR3, the DNA is TGTGCCAGCACCGATAGGGACAGGGGGGTTGTCACCGGGGAGCTGTTTTTT. This encodes CASTDRDRGVVTGELFF.

Many counts were recorded for this clonotype. The chain links TRBV7-2 to TRBJ2-7, with TRBD2 matching over 13 bases. CDR1 and CDR2 (germline): SGHTA, FQGNSA. Losses at the gene ends were 4 bases for V and 5 bases for J; bases not matched to a gene: 8. This CDR3 region has 16 residues. The CDR3 is CASSSKGTSGMDEQYF. CDR3 in DNA: TGTGCCAGCAGCTCCAAAGGGACTAGCGGGATGGACGAGCAGTACTTC.

V and J are TRBV5-4 and TRBJ2-7; D unresolved. Germline CDR1 SGHNT, CDR2 YYREEE (reference sequence). The CDR3 contains 14 residues. Trimming took off 7 bases at V and 6 bases at J, with 20 bases between the two ends. The CDR3 spells CASGLTPETGEQYF. CDR3 in DNA: TGTGCCAGCGGCCTGACCCCCGAGACGGGCGAGCAGTACTTC. The variable domain in full, completed from reference TRBV5-4 and TRBJ2-7, reads ETGVTQSPTHLIKTRGQQVTLRCSSQSGHNTVSWYQQALGQGPQFIFQYYREEENGRGNFPPRFSGLQFPNYSSELNVNALELDDSALYLCASGLTPETGEQYFGPGTRLTVT.

This clonotype was found a few times. The V call is TRBV20-1, the J call TRBJ2-7; D possibly corresponds to TRBD1 (6 bases). There are 13 residues in the CDR3. Between the trimmed V and J ends, which lost 0 bases and 12 bases, there was a span of 18 bases. CDR1 and CDR2 (germline): DFQATT, SNEGSKA (reference sequence). The chain's CDR3 is CSARDPPGQSLYF. CDR3 nucleotides: TGCAGTGCTAGAGACCCCCCCGGACAGTCTCTGTACTTC.

This clonotype came up a few times. This chain connects TRBV19 to TRBJ2-3; D is tentatively TRBD1 or TRBD2 (6 bases each). The CDR3 totals 14 residues. The V gene lost 3 bases and the J gene lost 2 bases, with 9 bases spanning the gap. CDR1 and CDR2 (germline): LNHDA, SQIVND (reference sequence). CDR3 DNA sequence: TGTGCCAGTAGTATGGCGGGACACACAGATACGCAGTATTTT. Residues: CASSMAGHTDTQYF.

This chain uses TRBV7-2 with TRBJ2-5; 9 bases map to TRBD1. Per germline, CDR1 SGHTA and CDR2 FQGNSA. The CDR3 runs 15 residues. J lost 7 bases, V lost 5 bases, and 11 bases had no gene match. The CDR3, as DNA: TGTGCCAGCAGCCAACGGACAGGGGTCGAAGGGACCCAGTACTTC. Its translation is CASSQRTGVEGTQYF. Combining the CDR3 with reference TRBV7-2 and TRBJ2-5 gives the whole variable domain GAGVSQSPSNKVTEKGKDVELRCDPISGHTALYWYRQSLGQGLEFLIYFQGNSAPDKSGLPSDRFSAERTGGSVSTLTIQRTQQEDSAVYLCASSQRTGVEGTQYFGPGTRLLVL.

The chain combines TRBV6-5 with TRBJ2-5; 8 positions agree with TRBD2. This CDR3 contains 17 residues. CDR1 is MNHEY, CDR2 SVGAGI, per germline. V dropped 0 bases and J dropped 4; count of bases not matched to a gene: 10. CDR3 protein: CASSYSNSGGARETQYF. CDR3 DNA: TGTGCCAGCAGTTACTCGAACTCGGGGGGGGCAAGAGAGACCCAGTACTTC.

This clonotype was seen many times. The rearrangement links TRBV2 to TRBJ2-7; D unclear. Per germline, CDR1 SNHLY and CDR2 FYNNEI. This CDR3 is built from 8 residues. V dropped 1 base and J dropped 13 bases, with 2 bases sitting between them. The CDR3 loop is CASSEEYF. CDR3 nucleotides: TGTGCCAGCAGTGAAGAATACTTC.

The chain is built from TRBV7-9 and TRBJ2-3; TRBD2 is a possible D gene (5 bases). Trimming pared 0 bases from V and 4 bases from J, leaving 8 bases between. Germline V CDR1 and CDR2: SEHNR, FQNEAQ (reference sequence). This CDR3 is 14 amino acids long. CDR3 amino acids: CASSLALRADTQYF. CDR3 nucleotides: TGTGCCAGCAGCTTAGCGCTGAGGGCAGATACGCAGTATTTT.

This clonotype showed up many times. V usage is TRBV7-9 and J usage is TRBJ1-4; D call uncertain. V gave up 0 bases and J gave up 8 bases, with 10 bases separating them. The germline gives CDR1 SEHNR, CDR2 FQNEAQ (reference sequence). CDR3 size: 14 residues. CDR3 nucleotide sequence: TGTGCCAGCAGCTTAGCTATCGGGCGCGAAAAACTGTTTTTT. As protein: CASSLAIGREKLFF.

V is TRBV28 and J is TRBJ2-7; TRBD2 aligns across 14 bases. V gave up 4 bases and J gave up 4 bases; unmatched junction bases: 6. This CDR3 region has 16 residues. Germline CDR1 MDHEN, CDR2 SYDVKM. The CDR3 DNA follows: TGTGCCAGCAGTTCCGGACTAGCGGGAGGCTCGTACGAGCAGTACTTC. Translated, it gives CASSSGLAGGSYEQYF. Full variable domain (missing parts from reference TRBV28 and TRBJ2-7): DVKVTQSSRYLVKRTGEKVFLECVQDMDHENMFWYRQDPGLGLRLIYFSYDVKMKEKGDIPEGYSVSREKKERFSLILESASTNQTSMYLCASSSGLAGGSYEQYFGPGTRLTVT.

The sample holds a few counts of this clonotype. The chain employs TRBV6-5 and TRBJ1-4; D perhaps matches TRBD1 (6 bases). This CDR3 contains 13 residues. Germline CDR1 MNHEY, CDR2 SVGAGI. Trimming left V 5 bases short and J 7 bases short, with 11 bases between. CDR3 amino acids: CASSPADSEKLFF. In DNA form, the CDR3 reads TGTGCCAGCAGTCCCGCGGACAGTGAAAAACTGTTTTTT.

This clonotype has at least ten counts. The chain carries TRBV20-1 and TRBJ1-1; D ambiguous. CDR1 is DFQATT, CDR2 SNEGSKA, per germline (reference sequence). V was shortened by 3 bases and J by 7 bases, with 9 bases between the two germline ends. The CDR3 spans 11 residues. CDR3: CSASRRDEAFF. The DNA for the CDR3 is TGCAGTGCTAGTCGGCGGGATGAAGCTTTCTTT.

As to this clonotype: At one end, the junction sequence differs from germline, possibly due to a read error. This CDR3 reads CSARVQEETQCF. CDR3 DNA: TGCAGTGCTAGAGTACAGGAAGAGACCCAGTGCTTC. This chain connects TRBV20-1 to TRBJ2-5; possibly TRBD1 for D (5 bases). Germline V gene lookup returns CDR1 DFQATT and CDR2 SNEGSKA (reference sequence). CDR3 size: 12 residues.

The rearrangement joins TRBV11-2 to TRBJ2-7; the match to TRBD1 covers 10 bases. The germline V gene encodes CDR1 SGHAT and CDR2 FQNNGV. The CDR3 has 15 amino acids. Germline trimming cut 9 bases from V and 2 bases from J; bases unmatched to any gene: 10. CDR3 coding DNA: TGTGCCAGATCACCATCCGGGACAGGGGCCTACGAGCAGTACTTC. This codes for CARSPSGTGAYEQYF.

V usage is TRBV25-1 and J usage is TRBJ2-7; unclear D gene. CDR1 is MGHDK, CDR2 SYGVNS, per germline. CDR3 length equals 13 residues. CDR3 DNA sequence: TGTGCTAGAGATCGGCAGGTCTCCTACGAGCAGTACTTC. This encodes CARDRQVSYEQYF.

This clonotype was observed many times. CDR3 DNA: TGTGCCAGCAGCTTACTTTCCGGGAACGGCTACACCTTC. Translating gives CASSLLSGNGYTF. V and J are TRBV7-9 and TRBJ1-2; no clear D gene. V gave up 2 bases and J gave up 8 bases, with 12 bases separating them. There are 13 residues in the CDR3. Germline V CDR1 and CDR2: SEHNR, FQNEAQ (reference sequence).

Note on this clonotype: The junction departs from the called germline gene at one end, perhaps through a read error. V gene TRBV5-8 combines with J gene TRBJ2-5; 7 bases line up with TRBD1. CDR3 length: 12 residues. Germline V lookup: CDR1 SGHTS, CDR2 YDEGEE. The CDR3 spells CASSLGTGRRFF. CDR3 in DNA: TGTGCCAGCAGCTTGGGGACAGGCCGGCGGTTCTTC.

The sample holds many counts of this clonotype. The chain has TRBV11-2 and TRBJ1-5, with D possibly being TRBD1 (5 bases). With 0 bases removed from V and 7 bases from J, the gap between germline ends came to 19 bases. Germline values: CDR1 SGHAT, CDR2 FQNNGV. The CDR3 has 17 residues. CDR3 in amino acids: CASSLDPWAGRQQPQHF. The CDR3, as DNA: TGTGCCAGCAGCTTAGATCCGTGGGCAGGGCGCCAACAGCCCCAGCATTTT.

V and J are TRBV5-1 and TRBJ1-1; weak D call: TRBD1 (5 bases). V shed 0 bases and J shed 0 bases, with 15 bases lying between them. Germline V gene sequence: CDR1 SGHRS, CDR2 YFSETQ. There are 17 residues in the CDR3. DNA of the CDR3: TGCGCCAGCAGCTTGGCCTACGACAGATTTATGAACACTGAAGCTTTCTTT. Encoded protein: CASSLAYDRFMNTEAFF.

About this clonotype: It is likely a read error, because the conserved phenylalanine at the end of the CDR3 is missing. The CDR3 sequence: CASIKVGGLTEAFL. CDR3 DNA: TGCGCCAGCATCAAAGTTGGGGGGCTCACTGAAGCTTTCCTT. The genes are TRBV4-3 and TRBJ1-1; tentatively, D is TRBD1 (6 bases). Germline V CDR1 and CDR2: LGHNA, YSLEER. Trimming removed 7 bases at V and 4 bases at J, with 16 bases between. The CDR3 spans 14 residues.

A single count supports this clonotype. V gene TRBV10-3 combines with J gene TRBJ2-7, with 10 bases matching TRBD1. V lost 0 bases and J lost 7; bases outside the gene matches: 6. From germline, CDR1 is ENHRY and CDR2 SYGVKD. The CDR3 extends over 15 amino acids. CDR3 loop: CAISESRQGAEEQYF. CDR3 nucleotides: TGTGCCATCAGTGAGTCCAGACAGGGGGCAGAAGAGCAGTACTTC.